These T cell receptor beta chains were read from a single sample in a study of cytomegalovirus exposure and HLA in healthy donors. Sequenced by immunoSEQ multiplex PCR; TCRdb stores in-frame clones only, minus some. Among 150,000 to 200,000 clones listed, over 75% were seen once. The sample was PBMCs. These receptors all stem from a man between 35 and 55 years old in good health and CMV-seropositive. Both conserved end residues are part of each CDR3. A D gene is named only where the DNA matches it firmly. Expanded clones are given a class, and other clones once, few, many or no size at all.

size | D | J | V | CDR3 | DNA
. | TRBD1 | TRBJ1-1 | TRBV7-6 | CASSTDRGTEAFF | TGTGCCAGCAGCACAGACAGGGGCACTGAAGCTTTCTTT
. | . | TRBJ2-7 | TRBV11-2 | CASSLVGQGSYF | .
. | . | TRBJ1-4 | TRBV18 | CASSPRSTNEKLFF | TGTGCCAGCTCACCACGGAGTACTAATGAAAAACTGTTTTTT
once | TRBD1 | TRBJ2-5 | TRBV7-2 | CASSLGDSRTQYF | TGTGCCAGCAGCTTAGGGGACAGTCGGACCCAGTACTTC
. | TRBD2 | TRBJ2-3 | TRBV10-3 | CAISESAAGGPHTQYF | TGTGCCATCAGTGAGTCTGCCGCGGGAGGGCCTCATACGCAGTATTTT
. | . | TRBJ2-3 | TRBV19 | CASSIGRRRGTDTQYF | TGTGCCAGTAGTATAGGGAGGCGGAGGGGCACAGATACGCAGTATTTT
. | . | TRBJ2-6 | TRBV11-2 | CASSFYRDSGANVLTF | TGTGCCAGCAGCTTTTACAGAGACTCTGGGGCCAACGTCCTGACTTTC
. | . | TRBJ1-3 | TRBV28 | CASSLGQGNTIYF | TGTGCCAGCAGTTTAGGGCAGGGGAACACCATATATTTT
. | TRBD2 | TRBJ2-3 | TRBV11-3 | CASSWTSAPDTQYF | TGTGCCAGCAGCTGGACTAGCGCACCAGATACGCAGTATTTT
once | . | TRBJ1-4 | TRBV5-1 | CASSTGRNNEKLFF | TGCGCCAGCAGCACAGGACGGAATAATGAAAAACTGTTTTTT
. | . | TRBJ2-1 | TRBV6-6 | CASSYQAYNEQFF | TGTGCCAGCAGTTACCAAGCGTACAATGAGCAGTTCTTC
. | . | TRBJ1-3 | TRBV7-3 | CASSLTGAGNTIYF | TGTGCCAGCAGCTTAACAGGGGCCGGAAACACCATATATTTT
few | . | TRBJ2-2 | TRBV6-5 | CASSYQGSNTGELFF | TGTGCCAGCAGTTACCAGGGTTCAAACACCGGGGAGCTGTTTTTT
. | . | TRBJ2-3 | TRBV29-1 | CSVVSFNTDTQYF | TGCAGCGTTGTAAGCTTTAACACAGATACGCAGTATTTT
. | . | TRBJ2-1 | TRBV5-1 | CASSRDTDNEQFF | TGCGCCAGCAGCCGGGACACGGACAATGAGCAGTTCTTC
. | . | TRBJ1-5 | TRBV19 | CASSLRTAISNQPQHF | TGTGCCAGTAGTCTCCGGACAGCTATTAGCAATCAGCCCCAGCATTTT
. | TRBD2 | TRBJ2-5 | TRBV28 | CASTMGGREETQYF | TGTGCCAGCACAATGGGAGGGCGAGAAGAGACCCAGTACTTC
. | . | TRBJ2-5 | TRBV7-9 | CASSLNSRETQYF | TGTGCCAGCAGCTTAAACAGCAGAGAGACCCAGTACTTC
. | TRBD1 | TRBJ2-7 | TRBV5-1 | CASSTRTGFSYEQYF | TGCGCCAGCAGCACCCGGACAGGATTTAGCTACGAGCAGTACTTC
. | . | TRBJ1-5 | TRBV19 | CASNSWSLNQPQHF | TGTGCCAGTAACTCCTGGAGTCTCAATCAGCCCCAGCATTTT
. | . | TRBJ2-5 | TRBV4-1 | CASSQGLGRVQGQETQYF | TGCGCCAGCAGCCAAGGACTAGGTCGGGTGCAGGGACAAGAGACCCAGTACTTC
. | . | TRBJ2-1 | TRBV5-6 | CASSLARVQYNEQFF | TGTGCCAGCAGCTTGGCCCGGGTTCAGTACAATGAGCAGTTCTTC
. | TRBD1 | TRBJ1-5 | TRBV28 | CASSLGWTGGPGNQPQHF | TGTGCCAGCAGTTTAGGATGGACAGGGGGCCCGGGCAATCAGCCCCAGCATTTT
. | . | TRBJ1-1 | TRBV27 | CASSVGVGRTEAFF | TGTGCCAGCAGTGTGGGCGTGGGTCGGACTGAAGCTTTCTTT
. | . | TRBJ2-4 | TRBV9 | CASSLEGYTKNIQYF | TGTGCCAGCAGCCTGGAGGGATACACAAAAAACATTCAGTACTTC
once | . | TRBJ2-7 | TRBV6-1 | CASSEEGGQSYEQYF | TGTGCCAGCAGTGAAGAGGGGGGACAGTCCTACGAGCAGTACTTC
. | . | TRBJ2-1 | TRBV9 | CASSVEQGYNEQFF | TGTGCCAGCAGCGTAGAACAGGGCTACAATGAGCAGTTCTTC
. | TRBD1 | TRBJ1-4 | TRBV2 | CARNRGRSEKLFF | TGTGCCAGAAACAGGGGGCGGAGTGAAAAACTGTTTTTT
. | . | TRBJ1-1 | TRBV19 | CASSIVRSTEAFF | TGTGCCAGTAGTATAGTACGGTCAACTGAAGCTTTCTTT
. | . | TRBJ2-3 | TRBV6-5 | CASSWGRATDTQYF | TGTGCCAGCAGTTGGGGCAGAGCCACAGATACGCAGTATTTT
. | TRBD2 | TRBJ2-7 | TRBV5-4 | CASSQREATYEQYF | TGTGCCAGCAGTCAGCGGGAGGCAACCTACGAGCAGTACTTC
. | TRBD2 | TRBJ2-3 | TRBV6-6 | CASSYVAGYTDTQYF | TGTGCCAGCAGTTACGTAGCGGGTTACACAGATACGCAGTATTTT
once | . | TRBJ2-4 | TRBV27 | CASSVLAKNIQYF | TGTGCCAGCAGTGTTCTAGCCAAAAACATTCAGTACTTC
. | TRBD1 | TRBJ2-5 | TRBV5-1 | CASSPGTGQETQYF | TGCGCCAGCAGCCCGGGGACAGGTCAAGAGACCCAGTACTTC
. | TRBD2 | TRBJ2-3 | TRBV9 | CASSVVGGLAADTQYF | TGTGCCAGCAGCGTAGTCGGAGGACTAGCGGCAGATACGCAGTATTTT
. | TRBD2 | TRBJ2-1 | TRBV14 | CASSQLAGDRNEQFF | TGTGCCAGCAGCCAACTAGCGGGAGACAGAAATGAGCAGTTCTTC
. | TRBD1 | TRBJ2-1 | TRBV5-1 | CASSLQGQRAYNEQFF | TGCGCCAGCAGCTTGCAGGGACAGAGAGCCTACAATGAGCAGTTCTTC
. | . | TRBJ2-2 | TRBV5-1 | CASSASTGNRNTGELFF | TGCGCCAGCAGCGCTTCTACGGGGAACAGGAACACCGGGGAGCTGTTTTTT
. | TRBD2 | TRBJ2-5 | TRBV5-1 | CASSGEGETQYF | TGCGCCAGCAGCGGGGAGGGGGAGACCCAGTACTTC
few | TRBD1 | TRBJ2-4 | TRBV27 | CASSPGTGEAKNSQYF | TGTGCCAGCAGTCCCGGGACAGGAGAAGCCAAAAACAGTCAGTACTTC
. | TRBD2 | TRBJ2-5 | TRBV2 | CASSQGLAGAMDF | TGTGCCAGCAGTCAAGGACTAGCGGGGGCTATGGACTTC
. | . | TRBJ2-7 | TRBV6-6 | CASSYSGGPQYEQYF | TGTGCCAGCAGTTACTCGGGTGGGCCCCAATACGAGCAGTACTTC
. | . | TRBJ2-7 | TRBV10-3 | CAISESLGGTSEQYF | TGTGCCATCAGTGAGTCGCTAGGAGGTACGAGCGAGCAGTACTTC
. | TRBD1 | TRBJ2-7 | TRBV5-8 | CASSHPWTGMFEQYF | TGTGCCAGCAGCCATCCCTGGACAGGGATGTTCGAGCAGTACTTC
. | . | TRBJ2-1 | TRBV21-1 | CASSTSGRGYNEQFF | TGTGCCAGCAGCACTAGCGGGAGAGGCTACAATGAGCAGTTCTTC